One T cell receptor (beta chain) is described in this entry. Antigen specificity is unknown. Assay: immunoSEQ multiplex PCR; the TCRdb copy retains only in-frame clones and omits some. There are over 2 million clones in the sample; 85% to 95% occur only once, and roughly 0.13% lies in the top ten. The V and J ends lost 0 bases and 4 bases, in that order; junction bases with no gene match: 6. Germline CDR1 reads SGDLS; CDR2 reads YYNGEE. The CDR3 sequence is 17 residues long. This entry belongs to a study of shared clonotypes between healthy human individuals. Overall study results and limits: How much donors shared clonotypes was expected to be affected by sequencing depth.

The TCR comes from a young man in good health. This chain uses TRBV9 with TRBJ2-1; 11 bases line up with TRBD2. Source material: naive CD4+ T cells sorted from blood. Subset noted: CD45RA+ positively selected. The CDR3 is CASSVAWLAGGYNEQFF. For the CDR3, the DNA is TGTGCCAGCAGCGTAGCTTGGCTAGCGGGGGGATACAATGAGCAGTTCTTC. Combining the CDR3 with reference TRBV9 and TRBJ2-1 gives the whole variable domain DSGVTQTPKHLITATGQRVTLRCSPRSGDLSVYWYQQSLDQGLQFLIQYYNGEERAKGNILERFSAQQFPDLHSELNLSSLELGDSALYFCASSVAWLAGGYNEQFFGPGTRLTVL.